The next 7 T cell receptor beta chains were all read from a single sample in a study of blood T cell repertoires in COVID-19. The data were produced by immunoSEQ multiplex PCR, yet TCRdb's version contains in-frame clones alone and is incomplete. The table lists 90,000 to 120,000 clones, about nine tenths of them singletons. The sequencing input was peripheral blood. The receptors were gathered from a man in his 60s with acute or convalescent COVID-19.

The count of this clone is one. The CDR3 DNA follows: TGTGCCAGCAGTCCGACGCTAGAGAGTGAAAAACTGTTTTTT. It codes for CASSPTLESEKLFF. The chain joins TRBV6-5 to TRBJ1-4; no clear D gene. This CDR3 region has 14 residues. Trimming shortened V by 5 bases and J by 7 bases, and 14 bases separated the two germline ends. CDR1 is MNHEY, CDR2 SVGAGI, per germline.

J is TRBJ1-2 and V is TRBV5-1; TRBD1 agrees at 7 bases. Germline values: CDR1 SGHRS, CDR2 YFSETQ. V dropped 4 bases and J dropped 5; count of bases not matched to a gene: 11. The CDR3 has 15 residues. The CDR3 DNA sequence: TGCGCCAGCAGCCGCTCCGGGACAGCGGAGTATGGCTACACCTTC. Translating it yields CASSRSGTAEYGYTF. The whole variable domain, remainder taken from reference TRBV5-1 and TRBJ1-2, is KAGVTQTPRYLIKTRGQQVTLSCSPISGHRSVSWYQQTPGQGLQFLFEYFSETQRNKGNFPGRFSGRQFSNSRSEMNVSTLELGDSALYLCASSRSGTAEYGYTFGSGTRLTVV.

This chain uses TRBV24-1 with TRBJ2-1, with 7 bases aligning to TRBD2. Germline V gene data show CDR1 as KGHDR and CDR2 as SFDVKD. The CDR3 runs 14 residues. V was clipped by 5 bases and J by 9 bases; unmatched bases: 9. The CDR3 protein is CATSAAAWEGEQFF. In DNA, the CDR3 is TGTGCCACCAGTGCCGCGGCATGGGAGGGTGAGCAGTTCTTC.

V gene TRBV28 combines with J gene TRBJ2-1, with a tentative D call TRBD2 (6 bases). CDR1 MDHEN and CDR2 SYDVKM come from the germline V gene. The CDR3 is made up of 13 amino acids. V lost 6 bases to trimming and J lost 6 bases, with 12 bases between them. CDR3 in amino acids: CASRTRGTNEQFF. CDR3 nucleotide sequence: TGTGCCAGCAGGACTAGAGGGACCAATGAGCAGTTCTTC.

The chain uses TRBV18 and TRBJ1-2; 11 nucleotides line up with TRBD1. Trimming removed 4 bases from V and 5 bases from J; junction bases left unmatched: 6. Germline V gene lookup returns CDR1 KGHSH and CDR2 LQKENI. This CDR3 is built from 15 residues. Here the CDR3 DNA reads TGTGCCAGCTCACTAGGACAGGGGGCTGTTTATGGCTACACCTTC. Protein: CASSLGQGAVYGYTF.

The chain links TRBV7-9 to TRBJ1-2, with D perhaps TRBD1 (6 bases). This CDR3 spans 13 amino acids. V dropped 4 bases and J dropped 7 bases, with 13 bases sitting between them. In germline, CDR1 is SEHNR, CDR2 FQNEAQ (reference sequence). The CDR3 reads CASSSEGGGGYTF. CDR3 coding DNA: TGTGCCAGCAGCTCTGAGGGAGGGGGTGGCTACACCTTC.

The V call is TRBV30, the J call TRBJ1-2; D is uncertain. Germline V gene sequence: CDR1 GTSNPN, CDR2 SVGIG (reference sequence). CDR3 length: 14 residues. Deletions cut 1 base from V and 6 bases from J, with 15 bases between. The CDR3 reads CAWSAVLLEDGYTF. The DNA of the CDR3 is TGTGCCTGGAGTGCTGTGCTGCTTGAGGATGGCTACACCTTC.